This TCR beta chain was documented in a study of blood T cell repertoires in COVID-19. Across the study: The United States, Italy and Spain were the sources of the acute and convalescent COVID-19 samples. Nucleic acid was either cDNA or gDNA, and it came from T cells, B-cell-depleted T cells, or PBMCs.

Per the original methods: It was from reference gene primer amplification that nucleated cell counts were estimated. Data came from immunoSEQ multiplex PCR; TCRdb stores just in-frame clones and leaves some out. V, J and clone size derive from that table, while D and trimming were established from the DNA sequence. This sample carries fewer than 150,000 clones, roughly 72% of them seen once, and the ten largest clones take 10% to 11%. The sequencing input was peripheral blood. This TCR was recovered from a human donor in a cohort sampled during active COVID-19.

The CDR3 loop is CASGLHGASDTGELFF. The CDR3 coding sequence is TGCGCCAGCGGCCTCCATGGGGCCTCGGACACCGGGGAGCTGTTTTTT. The rearrangement links TRBV5-1 to TRBJ2-2; perhaps TRBD1 as D (5 bases). The CDR3 loop spans 16 amino acids. CDR1 is SGHRS, CDR2 YFSETQ, per germline. V lost 7 bases to trimming and J lost 3 bases, with 19 bases between them.